This T cell receptor (beta chain) was identified in a study of blood T cell repertoires in COVID-19. Study as a whole: Some COVID-19 samples were acute and others convalescent; all came from the United States, Italy and Spain. In each case, the material was cDNA or gDNA derived from T cells, B-cell-depleted T cells, or PBMCs.

The authors' processing: The authors estimated nucleated cell counts from reference gene primer amplification. Libraries were prepared by immunoSEQ multiplex PCR; TCRdb keeps only in-frame clonotypes and omits some of them. V, J and clone size are those of that table, while D and trimming were read from the DNA. The sample consists of some 400,000 clones, approximately 87% of them appearing once. Recruited during active infection, patients (from Seattle) were subsequently followed longitudinally. Germline assignment: CDR1 SEHNR and CDR2 FQNEAQ (reference sequence). The ends were cut back, 5 bases at V and 4 bases at J, with 15 bases in the middle. The CDR3 contains 14 residues.

The genes are TRBV7-9 and TRBJ2-7, with TRBD2 as a possible D gene (6 bases). The source is a woman aged 25 to 39 with COVID-19, enrolled during active disease. Source material: peripheral blood. The CDR3 is CASSPGVRGYEQYF. The CDR3 nucleotides read TGTGCCAGCAGCCCCGGAGTGCGGGGTTACGAGCAGTACTTC.